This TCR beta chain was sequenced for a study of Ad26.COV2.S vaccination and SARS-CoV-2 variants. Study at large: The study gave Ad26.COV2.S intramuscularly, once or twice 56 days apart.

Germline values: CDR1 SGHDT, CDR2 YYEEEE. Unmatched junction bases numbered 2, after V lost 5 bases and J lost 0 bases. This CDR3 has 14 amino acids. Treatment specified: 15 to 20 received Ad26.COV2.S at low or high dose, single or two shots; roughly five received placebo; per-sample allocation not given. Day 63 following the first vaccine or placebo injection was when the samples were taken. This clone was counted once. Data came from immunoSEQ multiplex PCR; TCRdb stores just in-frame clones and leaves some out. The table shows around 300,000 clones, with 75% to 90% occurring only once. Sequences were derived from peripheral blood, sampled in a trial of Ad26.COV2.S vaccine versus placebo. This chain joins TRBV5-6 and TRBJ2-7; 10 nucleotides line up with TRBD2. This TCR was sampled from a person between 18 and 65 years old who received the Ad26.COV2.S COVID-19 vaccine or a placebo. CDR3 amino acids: CASSLAGASYEQYF. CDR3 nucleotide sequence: TGTGCCAGCAGTCTAGCGGGAGCCTCCTACGAGCAGTACTTC. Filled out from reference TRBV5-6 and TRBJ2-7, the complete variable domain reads DAGVTQSPTHLIKTRGQQVTLRCSPKSGHDTVSWYQQALGQGPQFIFQYYEEEERQRGNFPDRFSGHQFPNYSSELNVNALLLGDSALYLCASSLAGASYEQYFGPGTRLTVT.